This section outlines one T cell receptor beta chain sequence together with its context. Its antigen is as yet unknown. This record belongs to a study of cytomegalovirus exposure and HLA in healthy donors. Study conclusions and caveats: Fewer N-insertions (relative to the approximately 670-donor mean) were reportedly seen in an Asian-associated ancestry cluster in a later analysis.

Use of 60 Vbeta and 13 Jbeta primers characterized the PCR. Here immunoSEQ multiplex PCR was the method, and the copy in TCRdb shows in-frame clones only, minus some. This sample carries some 70,000 clones, around 70% of them seen once, and the ten largest clones take roughly 9.8%. Specimen: PBMCs. The receptor's source is a woman in her twenties or thirties in good health and CMV-seronegative.

The CDR3 loop is CASQDSYYEQYF. The CDR3 DNA reads as TGTGCCAGCCAGGACAGTTACTACGAGCAGTACTTC. The V gene is TRBV19, the J gene TRBJ2-7; D is perhaps TRBD1 (6 bases). This CDR3 comprises 12 residues. Germline loops: CDR1 LNHDA, CDR2 SQIVND (reference sequence). Between the trimmed V and J ends, which lost 9 bases and 3 bases, there was a span of 12 bases.